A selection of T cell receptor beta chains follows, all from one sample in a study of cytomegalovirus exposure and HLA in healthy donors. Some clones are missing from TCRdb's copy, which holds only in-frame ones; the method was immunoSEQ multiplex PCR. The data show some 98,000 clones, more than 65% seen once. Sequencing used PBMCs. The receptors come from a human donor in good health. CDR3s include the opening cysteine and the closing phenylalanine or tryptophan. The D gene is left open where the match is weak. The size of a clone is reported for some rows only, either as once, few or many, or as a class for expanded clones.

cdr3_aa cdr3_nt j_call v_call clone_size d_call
CASSVSGLGFGNTIYF TGTGCCAGCAGCGTCTCCGGCCTGGGCTTCGGAAACACCATATATTTT TRBJ1-3 TRBV9 - -
CASSLRPSGGYTF TGTGCCAGCAGTTTACGGCCATCGGGGGGCTACACCTTC TRBJ1-2 TRBV28 - -
CASSLRLARFADTQYF TGTGCCAGCAGCCTCAGACTAGCGCGATTCGCAGATACGCAGTATTTT TRBJ2-3 TRBV7-8 - TRBD2
CASSPSGSRADTQYF TGTGCCAGCAGCCCCAGCGGGAGTAGAGCAGATACGCAGTATTTT TRBJ2-3 TRBV7-6 - TRBD2
CASSLGWTENTEAFF TGCGCCAGCAGCTTGGGTTGGACAGAGAACACTGAAGCTTTCTTT TRBJ1-1 TRBV5-1 - -
CASSTRLGANTGELFF TGTGCCAGCAGCACACGACTAGGCGCGAACACCGGGGAGCTGTTTTTT TRBJ2-2 TRBV13 medium-sized -
CASSHYAGGSAEQFF TGTGCCAGCAGCCACTACGCGGGGGGATCCGCTGAGCAGTTCTTC TRBJ2-1 TRBV5-5 - TRBD2
CASSKTSGRASPYNEQFF TGTGCCAGTAGTAAGACTAGCGGGAGGGCTTCCCCATACAATGAGCAGTTCTTC TRBJ2-1 TRBV19 once TRBD2
CASSLASGSTDTQYF TGTGCCAGCAGCTTAGCTAGCGGGAGCACAGATACGCAGTATTTT TRBJ2-3 TRBV7-8 - TRBD2
CASRIGHALEAFF TGTGCCAGCAGAATCGGACATGCCCTTGAAGCTTTCTTT TRBJ1-1 TRBV28 few -
CASSNPGQGSGQPQHF TGTGCCAGTAGTAATCCGGGACAGGGATCGGGACAGCCCCAGCATTTT TRBJ1-5 TRBV19 - TRBD1
CASSLGDTRLEQYF TGCGCCAGCAGCTTAGGGGACACCCGGCTCGAGCAGTACTTC TRBJ2-7 TRBV5-1 - -
CASSLNRAETQYF TGTGCCAGCAGCTTGAACAGGGCTGAGACCCAGTACTTC TRBJ2-5 TRBV7-9 - -
CASRDTQIPGQPQHF TGCGCCAGCAGGGACACCCAAATTCCTGGCCAGCCCCAGCATTTT TRBJ1-5 TRBV5-1 once -
CASSAQSGNEKLFF TGCGCCAGCAGTGCTCAGTCGGGTAATGAAAAACTGTTTTTT TRBJ1-4 TRBV10-2 - -
CAIPGQGRVTEAFF TGTGCCATCCCAGGCCAGGGGAGAGTAACTGAAGCTTTCTTT TRBJ1-1 TRBV2 - -
CASSLTVAPEKTQYF TGCGCCAGCAGCCTGACCGTAGCCCCAGAGAAAACCCAGTACTTC TRBJ2-5 TRBV5-1 - -
CAISPPDRGYNSPLHF TGTGCCATCAGCCCCCCGGACAGGGGTTATAATTCACCCCTCCACTTT TRBJ1-6 TRBV10-3 - TRBD1
CASSVPSGGRKDTQYF TGTGCCAGCAGTGTCCCTAGCGGGGGGCGAAAAGATACGCAGTATTTT TRBJ2-3 TRBV25-1 - TRBD2
CASLKAGTRGYEQYF TGCGCCAGCTTAAAGGCAGGGACCAGGGGCTACGAGCAGTACTTC TRBJ2-7 TRBV23-1 once -
CASTPLGADTQYF TGTGCCAGCACCCCACTGGGGGCGGATACGCAGTATTTT TRBJ2-3 TRBV5-6 - -
CSVSGRLAGGSNTQYF TGCAGCGTCAGTGGCCGACTAGCGGGAGGCTCTAATACGCAGTATTTT TRBJ2-3 TRBV29-1 - TRBD2
CASSEARGRGRKPQHF TGTGCCAGCAGTGAAGCTCGGGGGCGCGGGAGAAAGCCCCAGCATTTT TRBJ1-5 TRBV2 - -
CASSLNPSEKLFF TGTGCCAGCAGCTTAAACCCTAGTGAAAAACTGTTTTTT TRBJ1-4 TRBV7-9 few -
CASSQLPGANVLTF TGCGCCAGCAGCCAACTCCCTGGGGCCAACGTCCTGACTTTC TRBJ2-6 TRBV4-1 - -
CSVDFFIIGAMGYTF TGCAGCGTTGATTTTTTCATTATAGGGGCTATGGGCTACACCTTC TRBJ1-2 TRBV29-1 - -
CAISESSGGAAEQFF TGTGCCATCAGTGAATCTAGCGGGGGGGCGGCTGAGCAGTTCTTC TRBJ2-1 TRBV10-3 - TRBD2
CASSQDGGLAVYNEQFF TGTGCCAGCAGCCAAGATGGGGGACTAGCGGTTTACAATGAGCAGTTCTTC TRBJ2-1 TRBV14 - TRBD2
CASSQTGVYEQYF TGTGCCAGCAGCCAAACAGGGGTCTACGAGCAGTACTTC TRBJ2-7 TRBV7-9 - TRBD1
CASSLGDRGMSTEAFF TGTGCCAGCAGCTTAGGGGACCGCGGGATGAGCACTGAAGCTTTCTTT TRBJ1-1 TRBV7-8 - -
CASSRPSGSYNEQFF TGTGCCAGCAGCCGGCCGAGCGGGAGCTACAATGAGCAGTTCTTC TRBJ2-1 TRBV5-6 - TRBD2
CASSKTSTGIQETQYF TGTGCCAGCAGCAAAACTTCGACAGGGATCCAAGAGACCCAGTACTTC TRBJ2-5 TRBV21-1 - -
CASSLAGDRLGGQPQHF TGTGCCAGCAGCTTAGCGGGGGACAGGCTGGGAGGTCAGCCCCAGCATTTT TRBJ1-5 TRBV7-8 - TRBD1
CASNRQGGPDTQYF TGTGCCAGCAATCGACAGGGGGGACCAGATACGCAGTATTTT TRBJ2-3 TRBV6-5 - TRBD1
CASSQGQGGNYGYTF TGTGCCAGCAGCCAGGGACAGGGTGGGAACTATGGCTACACCTTC TRBJ1-2 TRBV7-9 - TRBD1
CASSISHSPYNEQFF TGTGCCAGTAGTATTAGCCACTCTCCCTACAATGAGCAGTTCTTC TRBJ2-1 TRBV19 - -
CASTPDRGNTEAFF TGTGCCAGCACCCCGGACAGGGGGAACACTGAAGCTTTCTTT TRBJ1-1 TRBV27 - TRBD1
CAWSQGGNTIYF TGTGCCTGGAGTCAGGGCGGAAACACCATATATTTT TRBJ1-3 TRBV30 - -
CASSLGGILSSGNTIYF TGTGCCAGCAGTCTGGGGGGGATTCTGAGCTCTGGAAACACCATATATTTT TRBJ1-3 TRBV28 - -
CASSLWGTGAGYTF TGTGCCAGCAGTTTATGGGGGACAGGGGCCGGCTACACCTTC TRBJ1-2 TRBV27 - TRBD1
CASSPGFQETQYF TGTGCCAGTAGTCCAGGGTTCCAAGAGACCCAGTACTTC TRBJ2-5 TRBV19 - -
CASSLGASGTLDTQYF TGTGCCAGCAGCTTAGGGGCTAGCGGGACCCTAGATACGCAGTATTTT TRBJ2-3 TRBV7-3 - TRBD2
CSAGRGNTEAFF TGCAGCGCCGGACGGGGGAACACTGAAGCTTTCTTT TRBJ1-1 TRBV29-1 - -
CASGKAGGPGETQYF TGCGCCAGCGGCAAGGCGGGGGGCCCGGGAGAGACCCAGTACTTC TRBJ2-5 TRBV10-2 - TRBD2
CASSNRDRGLGQETQYF TGCGCCAGCAGCAACCGGGACAGGGGGCTTGGGCAAGAGACCCAGTACTTC TRBJ2-5 TRBV5-1 - TRBD1
CASSPGQRNTGELFF TGTGCCAGCAGCCCCGGACAAAGGAACACCGGGGAGCTGTTTTTT TRBJ2-2 TRBV7-3 - -
CASNPQGIGYGYTF TGTGCCAGCAATCCACAGGGGATTGGCTATGGCTACACCTTC TRBJ1-2 TRBV7-9 - TRBD1
CASSRVGGSGRTYEQYF TGCGCCAGCAGCCGGGTAGGAGGTAGCGGGAGGACCTACGAGCAGTACTTC TRBJ2-7 TRBV5-1 - TRBD2
CASSLATGGGSKNIQYF TGTGCCAGCAGTTTAGCGACAGGGGGTGGGTCCAAAAACATTCAGTACTTC TRBJ2-4 TRBV28 - TRBD1
CASSSSGTASYEQYF TGTGCCAGCAGCTCCTCCGGGACAGCATCCTACGAGCAGTACTTC TRBJ2-7 TRBV7-9 - TRBD1
CASGGSSYNEQFF TGTGCCAGCGGTGGCAGCTCCTACAATGAGCAGTTCTTC TRBJ2-1 TRBV11-1 few -
CASSFGQVNTEAFF TGTGCCAGCAGTTTCGGACAGGTGAACACTGAAGCTTTCTTT TRBJ1-1 TRBV6-1 once TRBD1
CASSFTGPRGYEQYF TGTGCCAGCAGTTTTACCGGGCCTCGGGGTTACGAGCAGTACTTC TRBJ2-7 TRBV28 - -
CASSEGDSRTEKLFF TGTGCCAGCAGCGAGGGGGACAGTCGAACTGAAAAACTGTTTTTT TRBJ1-4 TRBV9 - TRBD1
CASSQVQAQNSPLHF TGCGCCAGCAGCCAAGTGCAGGCTCAAAATTCACCCCTCCACTTT TRBJ1-6 TRBV4-1 - -
CASSDRGYGYTF TGTGCCAGCAGTGACAGGGGCTATGGCTACACCTTC TRBJ1-2 TRBV28 - TRBD1
CASSLLTLGRANEQFF TGTGCCAGCAGTTTATTAACTCTTGGCAGGGCCAATGAGCAGTTCTTC TRBJ2-1 TRBV27 - -
CASSLSGGGATDTQYF TGTGCCAGCAGTTTATCGGGCGGGGGGGCAACAGATACGCAGTATTTT TRBJ2-3 TRBV27 - TRBD2
CASSFGTSGQETQYF TGTGCCAGCAGCTTTGGGACTAGCGGTCAAGAGACCCAGTACTTC TRBJ2-5 TRBV9 - TRBD2